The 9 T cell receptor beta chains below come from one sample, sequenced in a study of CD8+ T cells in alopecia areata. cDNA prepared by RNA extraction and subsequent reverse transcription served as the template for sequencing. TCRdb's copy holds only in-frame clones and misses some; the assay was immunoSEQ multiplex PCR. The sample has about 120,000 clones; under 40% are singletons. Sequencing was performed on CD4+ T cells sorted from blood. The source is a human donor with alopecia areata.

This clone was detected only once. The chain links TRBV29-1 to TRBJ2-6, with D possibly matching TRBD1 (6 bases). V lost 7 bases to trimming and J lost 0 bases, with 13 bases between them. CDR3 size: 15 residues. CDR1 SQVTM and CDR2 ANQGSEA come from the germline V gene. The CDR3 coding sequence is TGCAGCGCCCCTTTGGGGGCCTCTGGGGCCAACGTCCTGACTTTC. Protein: CSAPLGASGANVLTF.

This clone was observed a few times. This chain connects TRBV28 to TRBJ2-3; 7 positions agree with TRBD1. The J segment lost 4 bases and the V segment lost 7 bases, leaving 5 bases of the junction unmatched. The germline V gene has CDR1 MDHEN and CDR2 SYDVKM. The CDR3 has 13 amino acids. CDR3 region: CASTRQGADTQYF. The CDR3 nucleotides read TGTGCCAGCACTAGACAGGGAGCAGATACGCAGTATTTT.

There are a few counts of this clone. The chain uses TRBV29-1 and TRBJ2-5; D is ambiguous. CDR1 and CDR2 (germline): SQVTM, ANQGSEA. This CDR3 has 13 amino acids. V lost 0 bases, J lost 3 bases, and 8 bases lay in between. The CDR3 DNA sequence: TGCAGCGTTGAAGATCTCAGGAAAGAGACCCAGTACTTC. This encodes CSVEDLRKETQYF.

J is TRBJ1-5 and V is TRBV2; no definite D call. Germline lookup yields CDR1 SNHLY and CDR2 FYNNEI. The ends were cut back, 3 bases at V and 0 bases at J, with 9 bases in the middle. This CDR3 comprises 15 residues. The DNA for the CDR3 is TGTGCCAGCAGTGAGGTGATTGATAGCAATCAGCCCCAGCATTTT. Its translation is CASSEVIDSNQPQHF.

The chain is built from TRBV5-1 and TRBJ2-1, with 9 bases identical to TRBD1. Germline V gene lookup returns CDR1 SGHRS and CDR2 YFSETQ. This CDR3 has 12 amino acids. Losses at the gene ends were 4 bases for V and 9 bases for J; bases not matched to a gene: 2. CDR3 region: CASSLQGAEQFF. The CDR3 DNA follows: TGCGCCAGCAGCCTACAGGGGGCTGAGCAGTTCTTC.

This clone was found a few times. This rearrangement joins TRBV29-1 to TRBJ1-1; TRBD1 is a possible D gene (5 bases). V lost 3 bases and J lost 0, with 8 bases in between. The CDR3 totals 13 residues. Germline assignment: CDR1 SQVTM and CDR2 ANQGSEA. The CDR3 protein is CSVEGTMNTEAFF. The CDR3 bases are TGCAGCGTTGAGGGGACCATGAACACTGAAGCTTTCTTT.

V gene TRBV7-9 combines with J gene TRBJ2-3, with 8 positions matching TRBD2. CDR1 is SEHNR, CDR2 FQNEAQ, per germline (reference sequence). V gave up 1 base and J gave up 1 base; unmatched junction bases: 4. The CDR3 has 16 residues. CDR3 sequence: CASSLGPAGGTDTQYF. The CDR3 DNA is TGTGCCAGCAGCTTAGGGCCAGCGGGGGGCACAGATACGCAGTATTTT.

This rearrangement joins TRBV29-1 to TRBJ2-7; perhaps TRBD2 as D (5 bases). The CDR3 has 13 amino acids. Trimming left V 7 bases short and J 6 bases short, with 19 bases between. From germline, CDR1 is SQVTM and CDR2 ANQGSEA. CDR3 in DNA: TGCAGCGGGGGAGTGGGGTCTGGTACCGAGCAGTACTTC. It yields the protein CSGGVGSGTEQYF.

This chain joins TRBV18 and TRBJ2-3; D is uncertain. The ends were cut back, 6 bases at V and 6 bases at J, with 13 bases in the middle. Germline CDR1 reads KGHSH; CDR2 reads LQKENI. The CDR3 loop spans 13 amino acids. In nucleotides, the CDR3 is TGTGCCAGCTCTTGGACCCCTGGGGATACGCAGTATTTT. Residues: CASSWTPGDTQYF.